This T cell receptor beta chain was identified in a study of T cell repertoires in cytomegalovirus infection. TCRdb re-called the reads with MiXCR, one entry per CDR3 protein. The data contain under 200,000 distinct CDR3 sequences, approximately 9.6% of them singletons. Concerning this clonotype itself: One junction end does not reproduce the germline sequence, and a read error may be involved.

Germline V lookup: CDR1 DFQATT, CDR2 SNEGSKA (reference sequence). The CDR3 has 13 amino acids. Source material: PBMCs. This clonotype was obtained from a human donor in good health (CMV status not recorded). Some clones in this sample may be carry-over from other donors' samples. The chain carries TRBV20-1 and TRBJ2-7; D may be TRBD1 or TRBD2 (5 bases each). The CDR3 DNA reads TGCAGTGCTCCCCTCACCTGGGGGTGCGAGGAGTACTTC. This gives the protein CSAPLTWGCEEYF.